The rows below give T cell receptor beta chains drawn from one sample of a study of CD8 T cells in acute hepatitis C reinfection. Sequenced by immunoSEQ multiplex PCR; TCRdb stores in-frame clones only, minus some. The sample has tens of thousands of clones, around nine tenths seen once. Sequencing was done on a sample of naive CD8+ T cells from PBMCs. All receptors derive from a man aged 25-45 years with chronic hepatitis C. The CDR3 runs from the conserved cysteine through the conserved F or W. D genes are given only for firm matches. Clone size appears in some rows only: once, few, many, or a class for an expanded clone.

few | - | TRBJ1-1 | TRBV29-1 | CSVVRGDTEAFF | TGCAGCGTTGTCCGGGGAGACACTGAAGCTTTCTTT
- | - | TRBJ1-1 | TRBV15 | CATSRDLGRGDTEAFF | TGTGCCACCAGCAGAGATTTGGGTAGGGGAGACACTGAAGCTTTCTTT
once | - | TRBJ1-1 | TRBV19 | CASRPGGGNTEAFF | TGTGCCAGTAGGCCCGGGGGGGGTAACACTGAAGCTTTCTTT
- | TRBD1 | TRBJ1-2 | TRBV9 | CASSVYTTGGGYGYTF | TGTGCCAGCAGCGTCTATACCACAGGGGGAGGCTATGGCTACACCTTC
once | - | TRBJ1-1 | TRBV9 | CASSQSPSFTEAFF | TGTGCCAGCAGCCAATCCCCGTCGTTCACTGAAGCTTTCTTT
- | - | TRBJ1-2 | TRBV12-5 | CASGGWGYNYGYTF | TGTGCTAGTGGAGGGTGGGGCTACAACTATGGCTACACCTTC
once | - | TRBJ2-1 | TRBV4-1 | CASSQGVTDPYNEQFF | TGCGCCAGCAGCCAAGGAGTCACCGACCCCTACAATGAGCAGTTCTTC
- | - | TRBJ2-7 | TRBV7-8 | CASSPVGQSYEQYF | TGTGCCAGCAGCCCAGTTGGGCAGTCCTACGAGCAGTACTTC
- | TRBD1 | TRBJ1-1 | TRBV4-2 | CASSHTFQGARNTEAFF | TGTGCCAGCAGCCACACCTTCCAGGGGGCTCGGAACACTGAAGCTTTCTTT
- | - | TRBJ2-2 | TRBV6-6 | CASSRDGADTGELFF | TGTGCCAGCAGTAGGGACGGAGCGGACACCGGGGAGCTGTTTTTT